A selection of T cell receptor beta chains follows, all from one sample in a study of cytomegalovirus exposure and HLA in healthy donors. The table came from immunoSEQ multiplex PCR; TCRdb's copy has only in-frame clones and leaves some out. The table shows about 180,000 clones, with 75% occurring only once. Material for sequencing was PBMCs. The receptor set was obtained from a male donor in good health and CMV-seronegative. Both conserved end residues are part of each CDR3. D genes are given only for firm matches. The size of a clone is reported for some rows only, either as once, few or many, or as a class for expanded clones.

V: TRBV14; J: TRBJ2-3; D: .; size: .; CDR3: CASSPSTDTQYF; DNA: TGTGCCAGCAGCCCAAGCACAGATACGCAGTATTTT
V: TRBV4-1; J: TRBJ1-1; D: .; size: .; CDR3: CASTLLMNTEAFF; DNA: TGCGCCAGCACCCTACTCATGAACACTGAAGCTTTCTTT
V: TRBV2; J: TRBJ1-4; D: .; size: .; CDR3: CASLAYTNEKLFF; DNA: TGTGCCAGCCTAGCCTACACTAATGAAAAACTGTTTTTT
V: TRBV30; J: TRBJ1-3; D: .; size: .; CDR3: CAWSTYSGNTIYF; DNA: TGTGCCTGGAGTACATACTCTGGAAACACCATATATTTT
V: TRBV14; J: TRBJ2-3; D: .; size: .; CDR3: CASSPRQVTDTQYF; DNA: TGTGCCAGCAGCCCTAGACAGGTCACAGATACGCAGTATTTT
V: TRBV7-9; J: TRBJ2-7; D: TRBD2; size: .; CDR3: CASSPTGGRLSEQYF; DNA: TGTGCCAGCAGCCCGACGGGGGGGCGTCTGAGCGAGCAGTACTTC
V: TRBV6-5; J: TRBJ1-2; D: TRBD1; size: few; CDR3: CASSGDSSGYTF; DNA: TGTGCCAGCAGTGGGGACAGCAGCGGCTACACCTTC
V: TRBV19; J: TRBJ2-1; D: TRBD2; size: .; CDR3: CASSGLAGVLSYNEQFF; DNA: TGTGCCAGTAGTGGTCTAGCGGGGGTTCTCTCCTACAATGAGCAGTTCTTC
V: TRBV27; J: TRBJ2-4; D: TRBD1; size: .; CDR3: CASRLTMTGGSIQYF; DNA: TGTGCCAGCAGACTTACGATGACAGGGGGCAGCATTCAGTACTTC
V: TRBV6-5; J: TRBJ2-7; D: .; size: .; CDR3: CASSYVIDRPYEQYF; DNA: TGTGCCAGCAGTTACGTTATAGACAGGCCCTACGAGCAGTACTTC
V: TRBV28; J: TRBJ2-7; D: .; size: .; CDR3: CASSLSRWGEQYF; DNA: TGTGCCAGCAGTTTATCAAGGTGGGGCGAGCAGTACTTC
V: TRBV6-1; J: TRBJ1-2; D: TRBD1; size: few; CDR3: CASRQGDYGYTF; DNA: TGTGCCAGCAGACAGGGGGACTATGGCTACACCTTC
V: TRBV27; J: TRBJ1-5; D: .; size: .; CDR3: CASSHSNQPQHF; DNA: TGTGCCAGCAGTCATAGCAATCAGCCCCAGCATTTT
V: TRBV6-5; J: TRBJ1-5; D: TRBD1; size: .; CDR3: CASKQGASNQPQHF; DNA: TGTGCCAGCAAACAGGGGGCATCGAATCAGCCCCAGCATTTT
V: TRBV11-2; J: TRBJ2-1; D: TRBD2; size: .; CDR3: CASRTSGVSSYNEQFF; DNA: TGTGCCTCCAGGACTAGCGGGGTTAGCTCCTACAATGAGCAGTTCTTC
V: TRBV28; J: TRBJ2-7; D: .; size: .; CDR3: CASSFHSSYEQYF; DNA: TGTGCCAGCAGTTTCCACAGCTCCTACGAGCAGTACTTC
V: TRBV30; J: TRBJ2-7; D: .; size: .; CDR3: CAWTVAYEQYF; DNA: TGTGCCTGGACGGTCGCCTACGAGCAGTACTTC
V: TRBV6-5; J: TRBJ2-7; D: .; size: .; CDR3: CASSYGWRGSSYEQYF; DNA: TGTGCCAGCAGTTACGGGTGGAGGGGCAGCTCCTACGAGCAGTACTTC
V: TRBV6-5; J: TRBJ2-3; D: TRBD1; size: .; CDR3: CASSYSQGWADTQYF; DNA: TGTGCCAGCAGTTACTCACAGGGGTGGGCAGATACGCAGTATTTT
V: TRBV6-1; J: TRBJ2-1; D: TRBD2; size: .; CDR3: CAISAGSGSSYNEQFF; DNA: TGTGCCATCAGTGCTGGTAGCGGGAGCTCCTACAATGAGCAGTTCTTC
V: TRBV6-1; J: TRBJ1-5; D: .; size: .; CDR3: CASSEEGRVWQPQHF; DNA: TGTGCCAGCAGTGAAGAGGGCAGGGTTTGGCAGCCCCAGCATTTT
V: TRBV28; J: TRBJ1-5; D: TRBD1; size: .; CDR3: CASSLATGGENQPQHF; DNA: TGTGCCAGCAGTTTAGCAACAGGGGGCGAGAATCAGCCCCAGCATTTT
V: TRBV7-9; J: TRBJ1-1; D: TRBD1; size: .; CDR3: CASSPGQGEGNTEAFF; DNA: TGTGCCAGCAGCCCAGGACAGGGTGAGGGGAACACTGAAGCTTTCTTT
V: TRBV18; J: TRBJ2-1; D: .; size: .; CDR3: CASSPPRDRTGEQFF; DNA: TGTGCCAGCTCACCACCGCGGGACCGTACGGGTGAGCAGTTCTTC
V: TRBV6-6; J: TRBJ1-1; D: .; size: .; CDR3: CASTWAVNTEAFF; DNA: TGTGCCAGCACATGGGCCGTGAACACTGAAGCTTTCTTT
V: TRBV5-6; J: TRBJ1-5; D: .; size: few; CDR3: CASSTRQGRQPQHF; DNA: TGTGCCAGCAGCACCCGGCAGGGCAGACAGCCCCAGCATTTT
V: TRBV5-1; J: TRBJ2-7; D: .; size: .; CDR3: CASRLTGHLSYEQYF; DNA: TGCGCCAGCAGATTGACGGGACACCTCTCCTACGAGCAGTACTTC
V: TRBV19; J: TRBJ2-1; D: .; size: .; CDR3: CASSIDLANEQFF; DNA: TGTGCCAGTAGTATAGATCTGGCAAATGAGCAGTTCTTC
V: TRBV9; J: TRBJ1-5; D: .; size: .; CDR3: CASSVGESNQPQHF; DNA: TGTGCCAGCAGCGTAGGAGAAAGCAATCAGCCCCAGCATTTT
V: TRBV11-2; J: TRBJ1-1; D: .; size: once; CDR3: CASSLLRGGSGTEAFF; DNA: TGTGCCAGCAGCCTTCTAAGGGGAGGATCGGGCACTGAAGCTTTCTTT
V: TRBV7-3; J: TRBJ1-1; D: .; size: few; CDR3: CASSARGNTEAFF; DNA: TGTGCCAGCAGCGCCAGGGGGAACACTGAAGCTTTCTTT
V: TRBV7-3; J: TRBJ1-1; D: TRBD1; size: .; CDR3: CASSWTGGSNTEAFF; DNA: TGTGCCAGCAGCTGGACAGGGGGCTCGAACACTGAAGCTTTCTTT
V: TRBV6-1; J: TRBJ1-2; D: TRBD1; size: .; CDR3: CASRDGTGVIGYTF; DNA: TGTGCCAGCAGAGACGGGACAGGGGTGATTGGCTACACCTTC
V: TRBV10-3; J: TRBJ1-3; D: .; size: few; CDR3: CAISLQGNAGNTIYF; DNA: TGTGCCATCAGCCTCCAGGGGAATGCTGGAAACACCATATATTTT
V: TRBV16; J: TRBJ1-5; D: .; size: .; CDR3: CASSQYKTQGQPQHF; DNA: TGTGCCAGCAGCCAATATAAGACGCAGGGGCAGCCCCAGCATTTT
V: TRBV7-9; J: TRBJ2-3; D: TRBD2; size: .; CDR3: CASSFPSSGREADTQYF; DNA: TGTGCCAGCAGCTTCCCCTCGAGCGGGAGGGAGGCAGATACGCAGTATTTT
V: TRBV4-1; J: TRBJ1-5; D: TRBD1; size: few; CDR3: CASSQNRDRANQPQHF; DNA: TGCGCCAGCAGCCAGAACCGGGACAGGGCCAATCAGCCCCAGCATTTT
V: TRBV18; J: TRBJ2-3; D: TRBD2; size: .; CDR3: CASSLRREGTDTQYF; DNA: TGTGCCAGCTCACTACGTCGGGAGGGCACAGATACGCAGTATTTT
V: TRBV7-2; J: TRBJ2-1; D: .; size: .; CDR3: CASSTTGLRNEQFF; DNA: TGTGCCAGCAGCACCACAGGGCTTCGAAATGAGCAGTTCTTC
V: TRBV30; J: TRBJ2-1; D: TRBD2; size: .; CDR3: CAWSRGAGGYNEQFF; DNA: TGTGCCTGGAGCCGAGGGGCGGGGGGCTACAATGAGCAGTTCTTC
V: TRBV11-2; J: TRBJ2-7; D: .; size: .; CDR3: CASRSTEAQSSYEQYF; DNA: TGTGCCAGCCGCTCCACCGAGGCGCAAAGCTCCTACGAGCAGTACTTC
V: TRBV6-6; J: TRBJ1-5; D: .; size: few; CDR3: CASSSRQGNSNQPQHF; DNA: TGTGCCAGCAGTTCACGCCAGGGTAATAGCAATCAGCCCCAGCATTTT